Listed below are T cell receptor beta chains from one sample, sequenced in a study of regulatory T cells in long-lasting Graves disease. Via MiXCR, TCRdb re-called the multiplex PCR reads, giving one row per CDR3 protein. The table includes roughly 300,000 distinct CDR3 sequences, about 18% detected once. Here the sequenced sample was peripheral blood mononuclear cells (PBMCs), taken when the disease was refractory, from a patient treated with antithyroid drugs. All receptors derive from a female donor with Graves disease. The CDR3 runs from the conserved cysteine through the conserved F or W. The order of the fields is CDR3 protein, CDR3 DNA, V gene, D gene, J gene, clone size. D genes are given only for firm matches. Clone size, where shown, is once, few, many, or a class for clones that have expanded.

CDR3aa: CASSESLGGGNNSPLHF; CDR3nt: TGCGCCAGCAGTGAGTCATTGGGGGGGGGTAATAATTCACCCCTCCACTTT; v_gene: TRBV6-1; d_gene: NA; j_gene: TRBJ1-6; abundance: NA
CDR3aa: CASSLDTSQVSPLHF; CDR3nt: TGCGCCAGCAGCTTGGACACTTCGCAAGTATCACCCCTCCACTTT; v_gene: TRBV5-1; d_gene: NA; j_gene: TRBJ1-6; abundance: NA
CDR3aa: CAGQANSEANVLTF; CDR3nt: TGTGCGGGACAGGCGAACTCTGAGGCCAACGTCCTGACTTTC; v_gene: TRBV2; d_gene: TRBD1; j_gene: TRBJ2-6; abundance: once
CDR3aa: CASSLESRGGELFF; CDR3nt: TGTGCCAGCAGCTTAGAATCCCGGGGCGGGGAGCTGTTTTTT; v_gene: TRBV11-2; d_gene: NA; j_gene: TRBJ2-2; abundance: NA
CDR3aa: CASSEGGFINSNQPQHF; CDR3nt: TGTGCCAGCAGCGAAGGAGGCTTCATCAATAGCAATCAGCCCCAGCATTTT; v_gene: TRBV5-6; d_gene: NA; j_gene: TRBJ1-5; abundance: NA
CDR3aa: CASSRTGNSNQPQHF; CDR3nt: TGTGCCAGCAGTCGAACAGGGAATAGCAATCAGCCCCAGCATTTT; v_gene: TRBV12-3/TRBV12-4; d_gene: NA; j_gene: TRBJ1-5; abundance: many
CDR3aa: CASSFNLAGLNEQFF; CDR3nt: TGTGCCAGCAGCTTTAACCTAGCGGGACTCAATGAGCAGTTCTTC; v_gene: TRBV11-2; d_gene: TRBD2; j_gene: TRBJ2-1; abundance: NA
CDR3aa: CSATPLSGATNEKLFF; CDR3nt: TGCAGTGCTACCCCTCTGTCGGGGGCAACTAATGAAAAACTGTTTTTT; v_gene: TRBV20-1; d_gene: NA; j_gene: TRBJ1-4; abundance: NA
CDR3aa: CASSSLTGHNEKLFF; CDR3nt: TGTGCCAGCAGTTCGCTGACGGGGCATAATGAAAAACTGTTTTTT; v_gene: TRBV28; d_gene: NA; j_gene: TRBJ1-4; abundance: many
CDR3aa: CASSGIWEAYNEQFF; CDR3nt: TGTGCCAGCAGCGGAATCTGGGAAGCCTACAATGAGCAGTTCTTC; v_gene: TRBV28; d_gene: NA; j_gene: TRBJ2-1; abundance: NA
CDR3aa: CASSQEPTWGANTEAFF; CDR3nt: TGTGCCAGCAGCCAAGAACCAACTTGGGGGGCGAACACTGAAGCTTTCTTT; v_gene: TRBV3-1; d_gene: NA; j_gene: TRBJ1-1; abundance: NA
CDR3aa: CASSEVQGTNSPLHF; CDR3nt: TGTGCCAGCAGTGAAGTACAGGGGACAAATTCACCCCTCCACTTT; v_gene: TRBV6-1; d_gene: TRBD1; j_gene: TRBJ1-6; abundance: few
CDR3aa: CASMSSGTGTYEQYF; CDR3nt: TGTGCCAGCATGTCGTCCGGGACAGGGACATACGAGCAGTACTTC; v_gene: TRBV2; d_gene: TRBD1; j_gene: TRBJ2-7; abundance: many
CDR3aa: CASSRDVNQETQYF; CDR3nt: TGTGCCAGCAGCCGGGACGTTAACCAAGAGACCCAGTACTTC; v_gene: TRBV11-3; d_gene: NA; j_gene: TRBJ2-5; abundance: many